This T cell receptor beta chain was identified in a study of blood T cell repertoires in COVID-19. Background on the study: COVID-19 samples collected from the United States, Italy and Spain covered acute and convalescent phases. PBMCs, B-cell-depleted T cells, or T cells provided the cDNA or gDNA that made up the material.

In the authors' methods: Estimation of nucleated cell counts relied on the amplification of reference gene primers. The assay was immunoSEQ multiplex PCR, and TCRdb's table has in-frame clones only and misses some. V, J and clone size are taken as reported in that table, and D and trimming were inferred from the DNA itself. The profile covers approximately 240,000 clones, with more than 60% appearing a single time and about 4% taken by the ten largest. Sequencing used peripheral blood. The receptor comes from a woman in her thirties or forties with active or convalescent COVID-19.

CDR3 sequence: CASRSDGYTF. The CDR3 DNA follows: TGTGCAAGTCGCTCAGATGGCTACACCTTC. The V call is TRBV12-2, the J call TRBJ1-2; the DNA was not used to check the table's D call, TRBD1. TRBV12-2 is a known pseudogene. This CDR3 has 10 amino acids.